These 24 T cell receptor beta chains were all obtained from the same sample, sequenced in a study of blood T cell repertoires in COVID-19. This table comes from immunoSEQ multiplex PCR, and its TCRdb copy is limited to in-frame clones, with some not included. The data hold under 200,000 clones, with about 80% observed a single time. The source material was peripheral blood. All receptors derive from a human donor with acute or convalescent COVID-19. The donor label of this sample is uncertain.

This clone was seen more than once but under ten times. V is TRBV29-1 and J is TRBJ2-7, with 7 positions matching TRBD2. Unmatched junction bases numbered 9, after V lost 4 bases and J lost 0 bases. CDR3 length equals 15 residues. The germline V gene encodes CDR1 SQVTM and CDR2 ANQGSEA. The CDR3 is CSVAPTGGSSYEQYF. In DNA form, the CDR3 reads TGCAGCGTTGCCCCCACGGGGGGAAGCTCCTACGAGCAGTACTTC.

The chain employs TRBV7-9 and TRBJ1-1; no definite D call. The V end was cut by 1 base, the J end by 1 base, with 7 bases between. Germline CDR1 and CDR2: SEHNR and FQNEAQ (reference sequence). The CDR3 extends over 14 amino acids. The CDR3 DNA reads as TGTGCCAGCAGCTTAGAACAGCAGAACACTGAAGCTTTCTTT. Protein product: CASSLEQQNTEAFF.

This clone is a singleton in its sample. The chain couples TRBV5-5 to TRBJ1-1; tentatively, D is TRBD1 (5 bases). Per the germline V gene, CDR1 is SGHKS and CDR2 is YYEKEE (reference sequence). CDR3 size: 17 residues. Trimming stripped 0 bases from V and 0 bases from J, with 15 bases between. This chain's CDR3 is CASSLEGVGALNTEAFF. DNA of the CDR3: TGTGCCAGCAGCTTGGAAGGTGTTGGGGCCTTGAACACTGAAGCTTTCTTT.

A few counts support this clone. V usage is TRBV19 and J usage is TRBJ1-2, with 7 bases that match TRBD1. The trim removed 6 bases at V and 5 bases at J, leaving 6 bases unmatched. Looked up from germline, CDR1 is LNHDA and CDR2 is SQIVND (reference sequence). CDR3 length: 13 residues. The CDR3 loop reads CASRTGRGYGYTF. The CDR3 DNA sequence: TGTGCCAGTAGAACGGGCAGGGGGTATGGCTACACCTTC.

This clone was seen only once. J is TRBJ2-7 and V is TRBV5-6; 7 nucleotides line up with TRBD1. CDR3 size: 16 residues. With V trimmed by 6 bases and J by 2 bases, 14 bases remained unmatched. The germline gives CDR1 SGHDT, CDR2 YYEEEE. CDR3 protein: CASTEAQGNPPYEQYF. The CDR3 nucleotides read TGTGCCAGCACCGAAGCACAGGGGAACCCCCCCTACGAGCAGTACTTC.

This rearrangement joins TRBV7-9 to TRBJ2-5, with 8 bases fitting TRBD1. Germline-derived CDR1 and CDR2 are SEHNR and FQNEAQ (reference sequence). J gave up 5 bases and V 5 bases, and 10 bases lay outside the gene matches. There are 15 residues in the CDR3. The CDR3 region has the DNA TGTGCCAGCAGCCCCAGGACAGGGATGGGCGAGACCCAGTACTTC. Amino acids: CASSPRTGMGETQYF.

V is TRBV23-1 and J is TRBJ1-4, with D perhaps TRBD1 (5 bases). TRBV23-1 is sorted into the ORF group, with uncertain function. The CDR3 extends over 16 amino acids. V gave up 1 base and J gave up 0 bases, with 9 bases separating them. CDR3 coding DNA: TGCGCCAGCAGTCAATGGGGGGATGCAACTAATGAAAAACTGTTTTTT. Its translation: CASSQWGDATNEKLFF.

The chain uses TRBV29-1 and TRBJ1-5, with D possibly TRBD1 on 5 matching bases. The CDR3 is 12 amino acids. V gave up 4 bases and J gave up 4 bases, with 8 bases separating them. Germline values: CDR1 SQVTM, CDR2 ANQGSEA. The CDR3 bases are TGCAGCGTTGGGGGACTTAATCAGCCCCAGCATTTT. This encodes CSVGGLNQPQHF.

This clone was detected only a few times. At the DNA level, this CDR3 is encoded by other sequences in the same sample as well. The chain links TRBV5-1 to TRBJ2-5; no firm D call. Looked up from germline, CDR1 is SGHRS and CDR2 is YFSETQ. The CDR3 covers 12 residues. V was cut by 5 bases and J by 5 bases, with 10 bases left in between. DNA of the CDR3: TGCGCCAGCAGGGAGAGTCAGGAGACCCAGTACTTC. It is translated as CASRESQETQYF. The full variable domain, in which reference TRBV5-1 and TRBJ2-5 provide the parts outside the CDR3, is KAGVTQTPRYLIKTRGQQVTLSCSPISGHRSVSWYQQTPGQGLQFLFEYFSETQRNKGNFPGRFSGRQFSNSRSEMNVSTLELGDSALYLCASRESQETQYFGPGTRLLVL.

The J gene is TRBJ2-1, the V gene TRBV7-2; perhaps TRBD1 as D (6 bases). Germline V gene data show CDR1 as SGHTA and CDR2 as FQGNSA. CDR3 length: 16 amino acids. V was pared by 4 bases and J by 0 bases, with 13 bases between. For the CDR3, the DNA is TGTGCCAGCAGCTCAGCGACAGGCCGCTCCTACAATGAGCAGTTCTTC. This encodes CASSSATGRSYNEQFF.

The chain links TRBV28 to TRBJ1-2, with 9 positions matching TRBD1. Germline loops: CDR1 MDHEN, CDR2 SYDVKM. V shed 5 bases, J shed 2 bases, and the junction held 9 bases outside the gene matches. The CDR3 runs to 16 residues. CDR3 amino acids: CASSLLGTGKNYGYTF. As DNA, the CDR3 is TGTGCCAGCAGTCTACTCGGGACAGGGAAGAACTATGGCTACACCTTC.

This chain links TRBV29-1 with TRBJ2-7, with TRBD1 matching over 8 bases. The CDR3 consists of 14 residues. The germline CDR1 and CDR2 sequences are SQVTM and ANQGSEA. V shed 7 bases, J shed 0 bases, and the junction held 8 bases outside the gene matches. This CDR3 is CSACGQGPSYEQYF. The CDR3 DNA sequence: TGCAGCGCCTGCGGACAGGGTCCCTCCTACGAGCAGTACTTC.

The gene calls are TRBV9 and TRBJ2-7; 8 nucleotides agree with TRBD2. The CDR3 is made up of 14 amino acids. With V trimmed by 5 bases and J by 3 bases, 7 bases remained unmatched. CDR1 is SGDLS, CDR2 YYNGEE, per germline. The CDR3 coding sequence is TGTGCCAGCAGTTACTCCGGGACTAGCTACGAGCAGTACTTC. Translated: CASSYSGTSYEQYF.

The V gene is TRBV5-1, the J gene TRBJ2-2; 7 bases are a match to TRBD2. Germline trimming cut 3 bases from V and 4 bases from J; bases unmatched to any gene: 6. The germline CDR1 and CDR2 sequences are SGHRS and YFSETQ. This CDR3 region has 15 residues. The CDR3 sequence is CASSSGRAATGELFF. The CDR3 bases are TGCGCCAGCAGCTCTGGGAGGGCGGCCACCGGGGAGCTGTTTTTT.

The chain recombines TRBV11-2 with TRBJ1-1, with D uncertain. The germline CDR1 and CDR2 sequences are SGHAT and FQNNGV. The CDR3 loop spans 13 amino acids. Trimming shortened V by 5 bases and J by 5 bases, and 12 bases separated the two germline ends. The CDR3 nucleotides are TGTGCCAGCAGCGGGGAGGGAGGGACTGAAGCTTTCTTT. Protein sequence: CASSGEGGTEAFF.

This chain uses TRBV12-3 or TRBV12-4 with TRBJ1-2, with a weak D call TRBD1 (5 bases). The CDR3 is 13 amino acids. The V gene lost 1 base and the J gene lost 6 bases, with 9 bases spanning the gap. The CDR3 nucleotides read TGTGCCAGCAGTTTAGAGCAGGGCCATGGCTACACCTTC. Translated: CASSLEQGHGYTF.

This clone appeared a single time. The V call is TRBV19, the J call TRBJ1-2, with 7 bases matching TRBD1. Losses at the gene ends were 5 bases for V and 4 bases for J; bases not matched to a gene: 7. Germline lookup yields CDR1 LNHDA and CDR2 SQIVND (reference sequence). The CDR3 is made up of 14 amino acids. DNA for the CDR3: TGTGCCAGTAGTCCTCTCGGGACAGCCTATGGCTACACCTTC. Its protein is CASSPLGTAYGYTF.

This clone was seen a few times. The chain combines TRBV9 with TRBJ2-5; 11 bases are a match to TRBD2. Germline CDR1 SGDLS, CDR2 YYNGEE. CDR3 length equals 20 residues. With V trimmed by 0 bases and J by 3 bases, 16 bases remained unmatched. The CDR3 loop is CASSVDSLAGGQIRKETQYF. CDR3 bases: TGTGCCAGCAGCGTAGATAGCCTAGCGGGGGGCCAGATCCGGAAAGAGACCCAGTACTTC.

The rearrangement links TRBV7-3 to TRBJ2-1; a possible D gene is TRBD2 (6 bases). The CDR3 runs 15 residues. V was pared by 5 bases and J by 0 bases, with 11 bases between. Germline CDR1 reads SGHTA; CDR2 reads FQGTGA. The CDR3, as DNA: TGTGCCAGCAGCCGAGACGGGAGCTCCTACAATGAGCAGTTCTTC. It encodes CASSRDGSSYNEQFF.

The rearrangement joins TRBV11-2 to TRBJ1-2; D is undetermined. V lost 2 bases, J lost 3 bases, and 10 bases lay in between. CDR1 is SGHAT, CDR2 FQNNGV, per germline. CDR3 size: 14 residues. CDR3 sequence: CASSLLSSYYGYTF. The CDR3 DNA sequence: TGTGCCAGCAGCTTATTGAGCTCCTACTATGGCTACACCTTC.

J is TRBJ2-7 and V is TRBV27; 10 positions match TRBD2. Germline V gene data show CDR1 as MNHEY and CDR2 as SMNVEV (reference sequence). There are 14 residues in the CDR3. The V and J ends lost 8 bases and 1 base, in that order; junction bases with no gene match: 5. Written as DNA, the CDR3 is TGTGCCAGCTCTAAAGCGGGAGGGTCCTACGAGCAGTACTTC. Encoded protein: CASSKAGGSYEQYF.

This chain joins TRBV30 and TRBJ1-5, with 7 bases that match TRBD1. The V segment lost 2 bases and the J segment 2 bases; nucleotides outside the gene matches: 6. This CDR3 contains 15 residues. Germline CDR1 is GTSNPN and CDR2 is SVGIG (reference sequence). The CDR3 region is CAWSRGREGNQPQHF. In DNA, the CDR3 is TGTGCCTGGAGTAGGGGGCGGGAAGGCAATCAGCCCCAGCATTTT.

V gene TRBV2 combines with J gene TRBJ2-1, with 12 bases identical to TRBD1. Germline V gives CDR1 SNHLY, CDR2 FYNNEI. There are 15 residues in the CDR3. V shed 5 bases, J shed 6 bases, and the junction held 5 bases outside the gene matches. In DNA form, the CDR3 reads TGTGCCAGCAGTTATTCGGGACAGGGGGCCAATGAGCAGTTCTTC. It yields the protein CASSYSGQGANEQFF. The whole variable domain, filled in from reference TRBV2 and TRBJ2-1, reads EPEVTQTPSHQVTQMGQEVILRCVPISNHLYFYWYRQILGQKVEFLVSFYNNEISEKSEIFDDQFSVERPDGSNFTLKIRSTKLEDSAMYFCASSYSGQGANEQFFGPGTRLTVL.

The rearrangement links TRBV18 to TRBJ2-1, with a possible D match to TRBD1 (6 bases). In germline, CDR1 is KGHSH, CDR2 LQKENI. The length of the CDR3 is 14 residues. Trimming pared 3 bases from V and 5 bases from J, leaving 11 bases between. The CDR3 region has the DNA TGTGCCAGCTCACCCTTCGGACAGAACAATGAGCAGTTCTTC. This codes for CASSPFGQNNEQFF. The variable domain in full, with the rest retrieved from reference TRBV18 and TRBJ2-1, is NAGVMQNPRHLVRRRGQEARLRCSPMKGHSHVYWYRQLPEEGLKFMVYLQKENIIDESGMPKERFSAEFPKEGPSILRIQQVVRGDSAAYFCASSPFGQNNEQFFGPGTRLTVL.